These 22 T cell receptor beta chains originate from one sample sequenced in a study of cytomegalovirus exposure and HLA in healthy donors. Libraries were prepared by immunoSEQ multiplex PCR; TCRdb keeps only in-frame clonotypes and omits some of them. This sample has a few hundred thousand clones, with around 88% found just once. The sample consisted of PBMCs. The receptors shown here come from a woman aged 18-29 years in good health and CMV-seronegative.

This clone was seen more than once but under ten times. The rearrangement joins TRBV6-5 to TRBJ2-1; maybe TRBD1 (5 bases). The ends were cut back, 6 bases at V and 8 bases at J, with 14 bases in the middle. Germline assignment: CDR1 MNHEY and CDR2 SVGAGI. The CDR3 is 13 residues long. The CDR3 nucleotides are TGTGCCAGCAGGAGACAGATATCGGATGAGCAGTTCTTC. This encodes CASRRQISDEQFF.

V is TRBV10-3 and J is TRBJ2-3; D not certain. The germline gives CDR1 ENHRY, CDR2 SYGVKD. The V end lost 6 bases, the J end lost 1 base, and 5 bases lay between the germline ends. The CDR3 has 12 amino acids. The CDR3 region is CAIRAGTDTQYF. DNA for the CDR3: TGTGCCATCAGGGCTGGCACAGATACGCAGTATTTT.

V usage is TRBV5-6 and J usage is TRBJ1-2; D is uncertain. The V gene lost 1 base and the J gene lost 6 bases, with 16 bases spanning the gap. Germline CDR1 and CDR2: SGHDT and YYEEEE. This CDR3 spans 15 amino acids. The CDR3 DNA reads TGTGCCAGCAGCTTGTTGGGCCCTCTAAGAGATGGCTACACCTTC. This sequence encodes CASSLLGPLRDGYTF.

For this clone: At the DNA level, this CDR3 is encoded by other sequences in the same sample as well. The V gene is TRBV9, the J gene TRBJ2-1; 9 nucleotides align to TRBD1. Germline V gene sequence: CDR1 SGDLS, CDR2 YYNGEE. This CDR3 contains 15 residues. The V gene end was trimmed by 0 bases and the J gene end by 2 bases; junction bases not matched to a gene: 0. The CDR3 loop is CASSVGTGAYNEQFF. The CDR3 bases are TGTGCCAGCAGCGTAGGGACAGGGGCCTACAATGAGCAGTTCTTC.

The J gene is TRBJ2-5, the V gene TRBV7-9; D remains unclear. This CDR3 has 15 amino acids. Germline lookup yields CDR1 SEHNR and CDR2 FQNEAQ (reference sequence). The ends were cut back, 4 bases at V and 2 bases at J, with 14 bases in the middle. The CDR3 region is CASSSSAGSQETQYF. CDR3 nucleotides: TGTGCCAGCAGCTCGTCAGCCGGGTCGCAAGAGACCCAGTACTTC.

The rearrangement uses TRBV28 and TRBJ2-1; 12 bases fit TRBD2. This CDR3 spans 19 amino acids. Per germline, CDR1 MDHEN and CDR2 SYDVKM. V gave up 5 bases and J gave up 2 bases; unmatched junction bases: 13. The CDR3 sequence: CASSTPSLAGGRTYNEQFF. CDR3 bases: TGTGCCAGCAGTACCCCGTCCCTAGCGGGAGGGAGAACCTACAATGAGCAGTTCTTC.

This rearrangement joins TRBV5-1 to TRBJ1-5; unclear D gene. The V and J ends lost 0 bases and 3 bases respectively, with 10 bases between them. The CDR3 sequence is 15 residues long. The germline V gene encodes CDR1 SGHRS and CDR2 YFSETQ. The CDR3, as DNA: TGCGCCAGCAGCTTGGGAGAGGGTCCCAATCAGCCCCAGCATTTT. Translated: CASSLGEGPNQPQHF.

This chain links TRBV5-4 with TRBJ2-1; the D gene is possibly TRBD2 (5 bases). V was pared by 2 bases and J by 1 base, with 16 bases between. Germline CDR1 and CDR2: SGHNT and YYREEE (reference sequence). CDR3 length: 17 amino acids. DNA for the CDR3: TGTGCCAGCAGCTTACCGCACGGGAAGGGTTCCTACAATGAGCAGTTCTTC. Its protein is CASSLPHGKGSYNEQFF.

The rearrangement uses TRBV7-3 and TRBJ2-3; TRBD2 matches 11 bases. The CDR3 is made up of 15 amino acids. Germline-derived CDR1 and CDR2 are SGHTA and FQGTGA. The ends lost 5 bases at V and 1 base at J; junction bases unmatched: 2. CDR3 sequence (DNA): TGTGCCAGCAGCCTGGGACTAGCGGGCACAGATACGCAGTATTTT. It translates to CASSLGLAGTDTQYF.

CDR3 in amino acids: CASTNRVYGYTF. CDR3 sequence (DNA): TGTGCCAGCACCAACAGGGTATATGGCTACACCTTC. V usage is TRBV28 and J usage is TRBJ1-2, with D tentatively TRBD1 (6 bases). CDR3 length equals 12 residues. CDR1 MDHEN and CDR2 SYDVKM come from the germline V gene. Between the trimmed V and J ends, which lost 7 bases and 5 bases, there was a span of 11 bases.

CDR3 nucleotides: TGTGCCAGCAGCAAACTTAGCGGGACCGCCTACAATGAGCAGTTCTTC. As protein: CASSKLSGTAYNEQFF. This chain uses TRBV27 with TRBJ2-1, with 8 bases matching TRBD2. Germline assignment: CDR1 MNHEY and CDR2 SMNVEV (reference sequence). The CDR3 is made up of 16 amino acids. Trimming at V came to 6 bases and at J to 2 bases, leaving 9 bases not matched to a gene.

The rearrangement links TRBV27 to TRBJ2-3; D is possibly TRBD2 (6 bases). The germline V and J ends were trimmed by 7 bases and 6 bases, with 8 bases remaining between them. CDR1 and CDR2 from the germline V gene are MNHEY and SMNVEV (reference sequence). CDR3 size: 11 residues. CDR3 DNA sequence: TGTGCCAGCATACGGGGGGATACGCAGTATTTT. Encoded protein: CASIRGDTQYF.

The rearrangement joins TRBV13 to TRBJ2-5; 7 bases are shared with TRBD1. CDR1 and CDR2 from the germline V gene are PRHDT and FYEKMQ (reference sequence). J was trimmed by 3 bases and V by 5 bases; bases with no gene match: 6. This CDR3 is built from 14 residues. CDR3 DNA sequence: TGTGCCAGCAGCCGTATAGACAGGGAAGAGACCCAGTACTTC. Translation: CASSRIDREETQYF.

The genes are TRBV9 and TRBJ2-5; 12 bases line up with TRBD2. The CDR3 runs 16 residues. Germline CDR1 is SGDLS and CDR2 is YYNGEE. Trimming cost V 3 bases and J 1 base; bases outside gene matches: 4. The CDR3 region is CASSARLAGVQETQYF. The CDR3 DNA reads as TGTGCCAGCAGCGCGAGACTAGCGGGAGTCCAAGAGACCCAGTACTTC.

The chain recombines TRBV7-9 with TRBJ2-3, with D possibly matching TRBD2 (6 bases). Looked up from germline, CDR1 is SEHNR and CDR2 is FQNEAQ (reference sequence). Trimming stripped 2 bases from V and 5 bases from J, with 11 bases between. The CDR3 has 14 residues. CDR3 amino acids: CASSLTGAEDTQYF. DNA for the CDR3: TGTGCCAGCAGCTTAACGGGAGCGGAAGATACGCAGTATTTT.

The J gene is TRBJ1-2, the V gene TRBV4-1; 7 nucleotides align to TRBD1. V gave up 3 bases and J gave up 8 bases; unmatched junction bases: 9. CDR1 is MGHRA, CDR2 YSYEKL, per germline. The CDR3 has 14 amino acids. CDR3 sequence: CASSQEQGLGGYTF. CDR3 DNA: TGCGCCAGCAGCCAGGAACAGGGGTTGGGGGGCTACACCTTC.

In this sample, this clone turned up once. V gene TRBV27 combines with J gene TRBJ2-2; unclear D gene. This CDR3 has 19 amino acids. Trimming took off 6 bases at V and 2 bases at J, with 25 bases between the two ends. CDR1 and CDR2 (germline): MNHEY, SMNVEV (reference sequence). The CDR3 region has the DNA TGTGCCAGCAGCGACTCCCCTTTCCCTAGAGCTGTCAACACCGGGGAGCTGTTTTTT. Translating it yields CASSDSPFPRAVNTGELFF.

This chain joins TRBV5-6 and TRBJ1-5; 9 positions match TRBD1. Germline V gives CDR1 SGHDT, CDR2 YYEEEE. Trimming removed 4 bases from V and 4 bases from J; junction bases left unmatched: 6. The CDR3 length is 15 residues. CDR3 DNA: TGTGCCAGCAGCCAGGGACAGGGTTTAAATCAGCCCCAGCATTTT. Its translation: CASSQGQGLNQPQHF.

The rearrangement uses TRBV5-1 and TRBJ2-3, with D uncertain. The CDR3 totals 13 residues. With 0 bases removed from V and 4 bases from J, the gap between germline ends came to 6 bases. In germline, CDR1 is SGHRS, CDR2 YFSETQ. CDR3: CASSLAVADTQYF. The CDR3 nucleotides read TGCGCCAGCAGCTTGGCCGTAGCAGATACGCAGTATTTT.

The V and J genes are TRBV28 and TRBJ2-7, with TRBD2 identical over 9 bases. CDR1 and CDR2 from the germline V gene are MDHEN and SYDVKM. V trimming: 2 bases; J trimming: 2 bases; junction bases outside the gene matches: 4. The CDR3 sequence is 15 residues long. DNA of the CDR3: TGTGCCAGCAGTTTAGGCGGGAGGGCTACCTACGAGCAGTACTTC. It encodes CASSLGGRATYEQYF.

The chain has TRBV7-9 and TRBJ2-7; D is unclear. This CDR3 contains 14 residues. CDR1 and CDR2 (germline): SEHNR, FQNEAQ (reference sequence). Trimming cost V 1 base and J 3 bases, with 10 bases left between them. For the CDR3, the DNA is TGTGCCAGCAGCTTAGAAGGCAGGTTCTACGAGCAGTACTTC. It yields the protein CASSLEGRFYEQYF.

Notes on this clone: The junction does not match germline at one end; this may be a read error. This chain joins TRBV10-1 and TRBJ2-3, with 11 bases aligning to TRBD2. The V gene's germline CDR1 is WNHNN and CDR2 SYGVQD (reference sequence). The CDR3 loop spans 12 amino acids. CDR3 residues: CASGPSGRPHAF. The CDR3 DNA sequence: TGCGCCAGCGGGCCTAGCGGGAGGCCCCATGCGTTT.